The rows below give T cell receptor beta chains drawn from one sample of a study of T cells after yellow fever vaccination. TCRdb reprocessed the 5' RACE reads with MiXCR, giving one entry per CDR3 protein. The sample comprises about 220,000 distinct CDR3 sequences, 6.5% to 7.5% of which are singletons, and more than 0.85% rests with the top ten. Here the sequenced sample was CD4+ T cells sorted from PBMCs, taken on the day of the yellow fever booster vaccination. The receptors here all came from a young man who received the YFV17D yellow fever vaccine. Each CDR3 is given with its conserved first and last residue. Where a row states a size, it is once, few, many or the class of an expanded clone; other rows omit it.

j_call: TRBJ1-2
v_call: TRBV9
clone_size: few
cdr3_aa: CASSATGFGYTF

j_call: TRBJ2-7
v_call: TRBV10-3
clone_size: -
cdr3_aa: CAISTQDYVYEQYF

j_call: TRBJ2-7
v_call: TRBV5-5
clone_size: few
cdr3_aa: CASSLASTNSYEQYF

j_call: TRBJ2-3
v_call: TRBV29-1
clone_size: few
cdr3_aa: CSVAPSDTQYF

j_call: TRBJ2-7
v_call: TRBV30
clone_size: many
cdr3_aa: CAWSVRYEQYF

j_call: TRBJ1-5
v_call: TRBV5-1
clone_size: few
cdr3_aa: CASSLGSTGPEPQHF

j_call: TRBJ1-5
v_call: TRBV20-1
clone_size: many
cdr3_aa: CSLTVLNQPQHF

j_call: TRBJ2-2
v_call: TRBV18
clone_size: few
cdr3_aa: CASSPLYRGSIANTGELFF

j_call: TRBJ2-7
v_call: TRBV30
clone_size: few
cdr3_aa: CAFARDRGWYEQYF

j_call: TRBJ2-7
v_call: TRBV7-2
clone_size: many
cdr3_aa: CASSLTDGVYEQYF

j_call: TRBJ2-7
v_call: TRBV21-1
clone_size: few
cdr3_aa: CASSKGGSRAIYEQYF

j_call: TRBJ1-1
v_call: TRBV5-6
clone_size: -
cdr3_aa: CASSFRGGNTEAFF

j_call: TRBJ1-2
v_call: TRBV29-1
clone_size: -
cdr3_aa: CSVDRGQGGLDYTF

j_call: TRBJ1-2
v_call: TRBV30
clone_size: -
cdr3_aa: CASRGLRYGYTF

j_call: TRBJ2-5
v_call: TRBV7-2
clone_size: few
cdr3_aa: CASSPRQSETQYF

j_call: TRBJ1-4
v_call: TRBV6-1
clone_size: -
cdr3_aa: CASSPGWDTNEKLFF

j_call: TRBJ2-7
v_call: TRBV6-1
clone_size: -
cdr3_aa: CASRPPSGDYEQYF

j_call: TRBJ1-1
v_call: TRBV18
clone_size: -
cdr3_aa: CASSTNRAGDTEAFF

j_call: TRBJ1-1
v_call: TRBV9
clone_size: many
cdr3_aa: CASSPRQERVTFF

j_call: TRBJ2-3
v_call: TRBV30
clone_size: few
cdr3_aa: CAWKYRDRVADTQYF

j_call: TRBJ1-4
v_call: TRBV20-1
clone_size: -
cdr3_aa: CSASKFQGSAFF

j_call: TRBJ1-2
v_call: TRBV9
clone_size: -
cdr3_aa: CASSPSGLGGTNYGYTF

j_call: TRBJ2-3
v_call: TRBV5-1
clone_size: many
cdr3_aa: CASSLVASSTDTQYF

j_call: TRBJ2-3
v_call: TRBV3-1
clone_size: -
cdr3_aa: CASSQANSDATQYF

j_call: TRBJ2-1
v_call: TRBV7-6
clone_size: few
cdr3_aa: CASSPGLEREQFF

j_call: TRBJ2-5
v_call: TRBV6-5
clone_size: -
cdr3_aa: CASSLTPGTGMETQYF